What follows describes a single TCR beta chain. The target antigen is unknown. The libraries were made with immunoSEQ v3.0 at survey level. Measured with immunoSEQ multiplex PCR; TCRdb has only the in-frame clones, and not every one. The data hold nearly 25,000 clones, with 84% observed a single time. This entry is derived from a study of long-term antiretroviral therapy in people with HIV. Study-wide context: Of all samples, the earliest predate the 2015 immediate-ART recommendation by about a decade. Regarding the study as a whole: Dominance of pre-ART expanded clones persisted, fluctuating and often declining after ART. Diversity rose after ART but stayed below transplant donor controls. Someone took the blood between about 2003 and 2018, maybe while older ART regimens were in use.

The CDR3 has 13 amino acids. V shed 6 bases and J shed 3 bases, with 8 bases lying between them. Germline-derived CDR1 and CDR2 are MNHEY and SVGAGI. The sequence came from a man aged 45-65 years with HIV. The rearrangement uses TRBV6-5 and TRBJ2-2, with D unclear. The starting material was unsorted PBMCs, obtained 3 years after starting antiretroviral therapy. CDR3 protein: CASRVSDTGELFF. In DNA form, the CDR3 reads TGTGCCAGCAGGGTTTCGGACACCGGGGAGCTGTTTTTT.